This T cell receptor beta chain is from a study of lymphopenia after photon versus proton radiotherapy. Germline loops: CDR1 SQVTM, CDR2 ANQGSEA. CDR3 length: 15 amino acids. Trimming cost V 0 bases and J 4 bases, with 14 bases left between them. Points from the study as a whole: Survival link was tested only in deceased patients; proton benefit remains a possibility. Larger post-nadir TCR diversity loss correlated inversely with survival in deceased patients. Post-nadir diversity loss with photons came from oligoclonal expansion, particularly CD8+ Temra cells. Proton therapy kept repertoires fairly stable, unlike photons, which gained effector/memory cells.

In regard to this clone: The antigen remains undetermined.

This table comes from immunoSEQ multiplex PCR, and its TCRdb copy is limited to in-frame clones, with some not included. The sample consists of fewer than 35,000 clones, about 91% of them appearing once. The source was peripheral blood, collected from a patient treated with proton-based radiotherapy. The J gene is TRBJ2-3, the V gene TRBV29-1; D is uncertain. The TCR comes from a woman in her 70s with pancreatic cancer. Some clones in this sample may be carry-over from other donors' samples. The CDR3 bases are TGCAGCGTTGAAGATTGGGCGGACCGCCCAGATACGCAGTATTTT. It is translated as CSVEDWADRPDTQYF.